Listed below are T cell receptor beta chains from one sample, sequenced in a study of vaccination effects on CD4 cells after COVID-19. Which antigens these TCRs recognize remains unknown. Data came from immunoSEQ multiplex PCR; TCRdb stores just in-frame clones and leaves some out. The sample includes some 68,000 clones, 75% seen only once; the top ten take 3.5% to 4.5%. The specimen comprised CD4+ T cells from PBMCs cultured with HCoV-OC43 spike peptides, sampled before COVID-19 vaccination. The receptors were gathered from a human donor who received a COVID-19 vaccine. CDR3s include the opening cysteine and the closing phenylalanine or tryptophan. Fields, in order: clone size, D gene, J gene, V gene, CDR3 protein, CDR3 DNA. D genes are given only for firm matches. Clone size, where shown, is once, few, many, or a class for clones that have expanded.

clone_size: -
d_call: -
j_call: TRBJ2-5
v_call: TRBV2
cdr3_aa: CASSEHRQGETQYF
cdr3_nt: TGTGCCAGCAGTGAACATCGGCAGGGTGAGACCCAGTACTTC

clone_size: -
d_call: -
j_call: TRBJ2-1
v_call: TRBV10-3
cdr3_aa: CAISEGNEQFF
cdr3_nt: TGTGCCATCAGTGAGGGTAATGAGCAGTTCTTC

clone_size: -
d_call: -
j_call: TRBJ2-5
v_call: TRBV5-5
cdr3_aa: CASSLEFETQYF
cdr3_nt: TGTGCCAGCAGCTTGGAGTTCGAGACCCAGTACTTC

clone_size: -
d_call: -
j_call: TRBJ1-3
v_call: TRBV11-1
cdr3_aa: CASSQNSGNTIYF
cdr3_nt: TGTGCCAGCAGCCAGAACTCTGGAAACACCATATATTTT

clone_size: -
d_call: -
j_call: TRBJ2-1
v_call: TRBV7-2
cdr3_aa: CASSLDNEQFF
cdr3_nt: TGTGCCAGCAGCTTAGACAATGAGCAGTTCTTC

clone_size: -
d_call: -
j_call: TRBJ2-2
v_call: TRBV27
cdr3_aa: CASTLRNTGELFF
cdr3_nt: TGTGCCAGCACCCTCAGGAACACCGGGGAGCTGTTTTTT

clone_size: -
d_call: -
j_call: TRBJ1-6
v_call: TRBV6-1
cdr3_aa: CASSETVFGSPLHF
cdr3_nt: TGTGCCAGCAGTGAGACAGTATTCGGTTCACCCCTCCACTTT

clone_size: -
d_call: TRBD2
j_call: TRBJ2-3
v_call: TRBV9
cdr3_aa: CASSRGLAGVADTQYF
cdr3_nt: TGTGCCAGCAGCCGAGGACTAGCGGGGGTTGCAGATACGCAGTATTTT

clone_size: few
d_call: TRBD1
j_call: TRBJ2-2
v_call: TRBV6-2/TRBV6-3
cdr3_aa: CASSSAGTGAAGELFF
cdr3_nt: TGTGCCAGCAGTTCAGCCGGGACAGGGGCTGCCGGGGAGCTGTTTTTT

clone_size: -
d_call: -
j_call: TRBJ2-1
v_call: TRBV30
cdr3_aa: CATRDPRRNEQFF
cdr3_nt: TGTGCCACGCGGGATCCCAGAAGGAATGAGCAGTTCTTC

clone_size: once
d_call: -
j_call: TRBJ2-5
v_call: TRBV6-2/TRBV6-3
cdr3_aa: CASSQNGLEETQYF
cdr3_nt: TGTGCCAGCAGTCAGAATGGTCTTGAAGAGACCCAGTACTTC

clone_size: -
d_call: -
j_call: TRBJ2-5
v_call: TRBV6-2/TRBV6-3
cdr3_aa: CASSYSGARETQYF
cdr3_nt: TGTGCCAGCAGTTATTCCGGGGCCCGGGAGACCCAGTACTTC

clone_size: once
d_call: TRBD2
j_call: TRBJ2-5
v_call: TRBV19
cdr3_aa: CASSGLAGKSPETQYF
cdr3_nt: TGTGCCAGTAGCGGGCTAGCGGGGAAATCACCAGAGACCCAGTACTTC

clone_size: -
d_call: TRBD1
j_call: TRBJ1-6
v_call: TRBV10-2
cdr3_aa: CASRDPARQGEYNSPLHF
cdr3_nt: TGCGCCAGCAGAGACCCGGCTAGACAGGGAGAATATAATTCACCCCTCCACTTT

clone_size: -
d_call: TRBD2
j_call: TRBJ2-3
v_call: TRBV5-1
cdr3_aa: CASSLVSGVNTDTQYF
cdr3_nt: TGCGCCAGCAGCTTGGTTAGCGGGGTGAACACAGATACGCAGTATTTT

clone_size: -
d_call: TRBD1
j_call: TRBJ1-5
v_call: TRBV19
cdr3_aa: CASSITGGSNQPQHF
cdr3_nt: TGTGCCAGTAGTATTACAGGGGGAAGCAATCAGCCCCAGCATTTT

clone_size: -
d_call: -
j_call: TRBJ2-5
v_call: TRBV12-3/TRBV12-4
cdr3_aa: CASSPTQETQYF
cdr3_nt: TGTGCCAGCAGTCCGACGCAAGAGACCCAGTACTTC

clone_size: -
d_call: -
j_call: TRBJ1-3
v_call: TRBV30
cdr3_aa: CAQRPHSGNTIYF
cdr3_nt: TGTGCTCAGAGACCTCACTCTGGAAACACCATATATTTT

clone_size: -
d_call: -
j_call: TRBJ1-1
v_call: TRBV5-1
cdr3_aa: CASSGFRSMNTEAFF
cdr3_nt: TGCGCCAGCAGCGGATTTAGGTCCATGAACACTGAAGCTTTCTTT

clone_size: -
d_call: -
j_call: TRBJ1-1
v_call: TRBV7-2
cdr3_aa: CASSFERDTEAFF
cdr3_nt: TGTGCCAGCAGCTTCGAGAGGGACACTGAAGCTTTCTTT

clone_size: -
d_call: -
j_call: TRBJ1-2
v_call: TRBV10-1
cdr3_aa: CASSESKGRYYGYTF
cdr3_nt: TGCGCCAGCAGTGAGTCAAAGGGACGGTACTATGGCTACACCTTC

clone_size: -
d_call: -
j_call: TRBJ2-3
v_call: TRBV24-1
cdr3_aa: CATSVTGGRDTQYF
cdr3_nt: TGTGCCACCAGTGTTACGGGGGGCCGTGATACGCAGTATTTT

clone_size: -
d_call: -
j_call: TRBJ1-2
v_call: TRBV5-4
cdr3_aa: CASSLKDDYGYTF
cdr3_nt: TGTGCCAGCAGCCTGAAGGACGACTATGGCTACACCTTC